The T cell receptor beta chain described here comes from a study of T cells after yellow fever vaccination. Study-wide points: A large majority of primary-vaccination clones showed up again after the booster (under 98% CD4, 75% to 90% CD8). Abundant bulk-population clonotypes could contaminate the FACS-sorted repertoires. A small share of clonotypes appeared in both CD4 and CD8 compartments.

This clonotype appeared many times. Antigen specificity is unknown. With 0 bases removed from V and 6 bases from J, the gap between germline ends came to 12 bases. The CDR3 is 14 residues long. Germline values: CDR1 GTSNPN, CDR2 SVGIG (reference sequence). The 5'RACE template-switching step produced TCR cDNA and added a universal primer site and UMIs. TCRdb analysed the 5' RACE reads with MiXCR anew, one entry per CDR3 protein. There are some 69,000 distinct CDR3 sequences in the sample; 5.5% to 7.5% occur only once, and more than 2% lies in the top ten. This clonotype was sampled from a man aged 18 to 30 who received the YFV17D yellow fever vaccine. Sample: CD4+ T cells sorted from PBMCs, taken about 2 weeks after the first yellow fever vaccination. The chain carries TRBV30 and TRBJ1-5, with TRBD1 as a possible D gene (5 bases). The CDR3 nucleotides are TGTGCCTGGAGTGTCTCAGGGTTAGGTCAGCCCCAGCATTTT. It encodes CAWSVSGLGQPQHF. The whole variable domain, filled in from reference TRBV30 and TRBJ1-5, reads SQTIHQWPATLVQPVGSPLSLECTVEGTSNPNLYWYRQAAGRGLQLLFYSVGIGQISSEVPQNLSASRPQDRQFILSSKKLLLSDSGFYLCAWSVSGLGQPQHFGDGTRLSIL.